Included here is one T cell receptor (beta chain) sequence, with context. Profiled with immunoSEQ multiplex PCR; TCRdb holds only in-frame clones, not every one. The sample contains 20,000 to 30,000 clones, just under 80% of which appear only once. Between the trimmed V and J ends, which lost 5 bases and 0 bases, there was a span of 10 bases. This CDR3 comprises 15 residues. Germline loops: CDR1 MNHNS, CDR2 SASEGT. This entry belongs to a study of cytotoxic CD8 clonotypes in ibrutinib-treated CLL. Sequences were derived from PBMCs, sampled before ibrutinib treatment. The receptor comes from a human donor with chronic lymphocytic leukemia. The V gene is TRBV6-1, the J gene TRBJ1-4; a weak D match, TRBD1 (6 bases). In nucleotides, the CDR3 is TGTGCCAGCAGTTCTTCAGGGGCAACTAATGAAAAACTGTTTTTT. It translates to CASSSSGATNEKLFF.